Listed below are T cell receptor beta chains from one sample, sequenced in a study of shared clonotypes between healthy human individuals. The table came from immunoSEQ multiplex PCR; TCRdb's copy has only in-frame clones and leaves some out. Among hundreds of thousands of clones listed, roughly 97% were seen once. Sample: naive CD4+ T cells sorted from blood. These receptors were obtained from a woman in her 30s in good health. The CDR3 runs from the conserved cysteine through the conserved F or W. The D gene is left open where the match is weak. Size tells how often a clone was seen (once, few, many) or the class of an expanded clone, and some rows leave it out.

j_call	d_call	clone_size	v_call	cdr3_nt	cdr3_aa
TRBJ2-7	-	-	TRBV5-1	TGCGCCAGCAGCTTGGCCGCAGGGTCCACCTACGAGCAGTACTTC	CASSLAAGSTYEQYF
TRBJ1-2	-	-	TRBV11-2	TGTGCCAGCAGCCTAGCCTCGGGGGTAGTCTACACCTTC	CASSLASGVVYTF
TRBJ2-7	-	-	TRBV30	TGTGCTTGGACCTCTACGCCGGGACAAACCTACGAGCAGTACTTC	CAWTSTPGQTYEQYF
TRBJ2-1	TRBD2	-	TRBV19	TGTGCCAGTAGTATAGTCGGCCGGGGGGGCTACAATGAGCAGTTCTTC	CASSIVGRGGYNEQFF
TRBJ2-1	TRBD1	-	TRBV5-1	TGCGCCAGCAGCCCCTCCGGACAGGGGGCGTATGAGCAGTTCTTC	CASSPSGQGAYEQFF
TRBJ2-6	-	-	TRBV9	TGTGCCAGCAGCGTACTCTCCAGTTCTGGTGGGGCCAACGTCCTGACTTTC	CASSVLSSSGGANVLTF
TRBJ1-1	-	-	TRBV18	TGTGCCAGCTCACCACCGGTCGGGTTGAAGAGCACTGAAGCTTTCTTT	CASSPPVGLKSTEAFF
TRBJ2-7	TRBD2	-	TRBV28	TGTGCCATCACGGGGGTAGCGGGAGTTCTAGCTGAGCAGTACTTC	CAITGVAGVLAEQYF
TRBJ1-5	-	-	TRBV28	TGTGCCAGCAGTTTTTTGGGGAACCAGCCCCAGCATTTT	CASSFLGNQPQHF
TRBJ1-2	-	-	TRBV2	TGTGCCAGCAGTGAATACCGGACATCATTCTATGGCTACACCTTC	CASSEYRTSFYGYTF
TRBJ2-1	-	-	TRBV5-1	TGCGCCAGCAGCTTGGGCGGGATCTCCTACAATGAGCAGTTCTTC	CASSLGGISYNEQFF
TRBJ1-1	-	-	TRBV2	TGTGCCAGCAGTGAACTGGCGGTGAACACTGAAGCTTTCTTT	CASSELAVNTEAFF
TRBJ1-2	-	once	TRBV28	TGTGCCAGCAGAAACCCTCTAGATAAGGGCTACACCTTC	CASRNPLDKGYTF
TRBJ2-5	TRBD2	-	TRBV4-2	TGTGCCAGCAGCCACAATAGCGGGTCACAAGAGACCCAGTACTTC	CASSHNSGSQETQYF
TRBJ2-5	TRBD2	-	TRBV27	TGTGCCAGCAGCCCCGGGACTAGCGGGAGCGAGACCCAGTACTTC	CASSPGTSGSETQYF
TRBJ1-4	TRBD1	-	TRBV28	TGTGCCAGCAGTTCGGGACAGACAAATGAAAAACTGTTTTTT	CASSSGQTNEKLFF
TRBJ1-4	-	once	TRBV5-1	TGCGCCAGCGGCAGGACTAATGAAAAACTGTTTTTT	CASGRTNEKLFF
TRBJ2-1	-	-	TRBV5-1	TGCGCCAGCAGCTTGGGGCAGGGATCCTACAATGAGCAGTTCTTC	CASSLGQGSYNEQFF
TRBJ1-4	-	-	TRBV6-5	TGTGCCAGCAGTTACCAGGCAGGTGGGGGTGAAAAACTGTTTTTT	CASSYQAGGGEKLFF
TRBJ2-7	-	-	TRBV7-3	TGTGCCAGCAGCCCCCAGGGGGGACTCTACGAGCAGTACTTC	CASSPQGGLYEQYF
TRBJ2-3	-	once	TRBV18	TGTGCCAGCTCACCAGACACAGATACGCAGTATTTT	CASSPDTDTQYF
TRBJ1-2	-	-	TRBV7-9	TGTGCCAGCAGACCGACAGCTAGCTATGGCTACACCTTC	CASRPTASYGYTF
TRBJ2-3	TRBD2	-	TRBV5-1	TGCGCCAGCAGCCCAAACCCGACTAGCGGGATCACAGATACGCAGTATTTT	CASSPNPTSGITDTQYF
TRBJ1-3	-	-	TRBV30	TGTGCCTGGAGTGTACGACAACAGAACTCTGGAAACACCATATATTTT	CAWSVRQQNSGNTIYF
TRBJ2-7	-	-	TRBV11-2	TGTGCCAGCAGCTCATCCCCGGAGAGGGGGGAGCAGTACTTC	CASSSSPERGEQYF
TRBJ2-3	-	-	TRBV11-3	TGTGCCAGCAGCCCTAGTCGGGAGAGGCCAGATACGCAGTATTTT	CASSPSRERPDTQYF
TRBJ1-3	-	-	TRBV5-1	TGCGCCAGCACTAGGGGTCCCGAGAATGGAAACACCATATATTTT	CASTRGPENGNTIYF
TRBJ2-3	-	-	TRBV2	TGTGCCAGCAGTGAAAGCTTCACGGCGCAGTATTTT	CASSESFTAQYF
TRBJ2-7	-	-	TRBV10-2	TGCGCCAGCAGGACTAGAGTGGACGAGCAGTACTTC	CASRTRVDEQYF
TRBJ2-3	TRBD1	-	TRBV28	TGTGCCAGCAGGCGACAGGGGGCTACAGATACGCAGTATTTT	CASRRQGATDTQYF
TRBJ2-5	TRBD2	-	TRBV5-1	TGCGCCAGCAGCACCGGGACTAGAGAGACCCAGTACTTC	CASSTGTRETQYF
TRBJ2-5	-	-	TRBV19	TGTGCCAGTAGTATGTCGAGAGAGACCCAGTACTTC	CASSMSRETQYF
TRBJ2-3	TRBD2	-	TRBV9	TGTGCCAGCAGCGGTGGACTAGCGGGGACAGATACGCAGTATTTT	CASSGGLAGTDTQYF
TRBJ2-1	-	-	TRBV20-1	TGCAGTGCTAGACTGCTCAATGAGCAGTTCTTC	CSARLLNEQFF
TRBJ1-1	-	-	TRBV7-2	TGTGCCAGCAGCACCCGGCGGACGAACACTGAAGCTTTCTTT	CASSTRRTNTEAFF
TRBJ2-7	-	-	TRBV28	TGTGCCAGCAGTTTGGGGGCCGGGCCTTACGAGCAGTACTTC	CASSLGAGPYEQYF
TRBJ2-5	-	once	TRBV15	TGTGCCACCAGCAGGAAGTACCAAGAGACCCAGTACTTC	CATSRKYQETQYF
TRBJ2-2	TRBD2	-	TRBV7-9	TGTGCCAGCAGCGGGGGAGCGGGAGGGCCGTGGGAGCTGTTTTTT	CASSGGAGGPWELFF
TRBJ2-7	-	-	TRBV9	TGTGCCAGCAGCCCGGGGAAGGAGACCTACGAGCAGTACTTC	CASSPGKETYEQYF
TRBJ2-3	-	-	TRBV7-2	TGTGCCAGCAGCTTAGCCGGGGGCCCTAGCACAGATACGCAGTATTTT	CASSLAGGPSTDTQYF
TRBJ2-7	-	-	TRBV27	TGTGCCAGCAGTTTTTCACAGGGTCCCTACGAGCAGTACTTC	CASSFSQGPYEQYF